Below, 7 T cell receptor beta chains from the same sample are listed, as sequenced in a study of T-cell memory formation after mild COVID-19. TCRdb used MiXCR to reprocess the 5' RACE reads, holding one entry per CDR3 protein. The sample contains approximately 400,000 distinct CDR3 sequences, under 20% of which appear only once. Sequencing was done on a sample of PBMCs or a T cell subset sorted from them (not recorded which). These receptors originate from a man between 18 and 35 years old who had mild COVID-19 (a few samples of this study predate the infection). Cell type and time point are not known.

This clonotype was seen only a few times. The rearrangement uses TRBV6-2 or TRBV6-3 and TRBJ1-5; D might be TRBD1 (5 bases). CDR1 MNHEY and CDR2 SVGEGT come from the germline V gene. CDR3 length: 11 residues. Trimming shortened V by 6 bases and J by 10 bases, and 10 bases separated the two germline ends. CDR3 bases: TGTGCCAGCAGCCACGGACATCCCCAGCATTTT. Its translation is CASSHGHPQHF.

There are many counts of this clonotype. The chain joins TRBV6-2 or TRBV6-3 to TRBJ1-1; 8 positions agree with TRBD1. CDR3 length: 11 residues. The germline V gene encodes CDR1 MNHEY and CDR2 SVGEGT. Germline trimming cut 7 bases from V and 10 bases from J; bases unmatched to any gene: 5. The CDR3 loop is CASTQTGGAFF. The CDR3 DNA is TGTGCCAGCACCCAAACAGGGGGAGCTTTCTTT.

This clonotype was found a few times. This chain connects TRBV24-1 to TRBJ1-5, with D tentatively TRBD1 (5 bases). Trimming pared 6 bases from V and 5 bases from J, leaving 13 bases between. The CDR3 spans 14 residues. From germline, CDR1 is KGHDR and CDR2 SFDVKD. CDR3 sequence (DNA): TGTGCCACCAGTAATGTGGGGGGACATCAGCCCCAGCATTTT. Its protein product is CATSNVGGHQPQHF.

The CDR3 here is CASRLMTGTNTEAFF. In nucleotides, the CDR3 is TGCGCCAGCAGACTAATGACAGGAACGAACACTGAAGCTTTCTTT. This chain connects TRBV5-1 to TRBJ1-1; perhaps TRBD1 as D (6 bases). Germline CDR1 is SGHRS and CDR2 is YFSETQ. V lost 5 bases and J lost 1, with 15 bases in between. The CDR3 is made up of 15 amino acids.

The table lists this clonotype with a few counts. This chain joins TRBV12-3 or TRBV12-4 and TRBJ2-7; D call uncertain. The CDR3 has 15 residues. V gave up 5 bases and J gave up 0 bases, with 14 bases separating them. CDR3 loop: CASSLRVGLSYEQYF. CDR3 DNA: TGTGCCAGCAGTCTCCGGGTGGGCCTCTCCTACGAGCAGTACTTC.

This clonotype occurred many times. The chain carries TRBV6-6 and TRBJ1-4; 7 bases are a match to TRBD1. Germline V gene lookup returns CDR1 MNHNY and CDR2 SVGAGI (reference sequence). After removal of 4 bases from V and 8 bases from J, the junction contained 7 bases not matched to a gene. The CDR3 totals 14 residues. The CDR3 sequence: CASSSDRVGEKLFF. The CDR3 coding sequence is TGTGCCAGCAGTTCTGACAGGGTGGGGGAAAAACTGTTTTTT.

This clonotype was detected only a few times. The V and J genes are TRBV12-3 or TRBV12-4 and TRBJ1-5, with D possibly TRBD1 on 6 matching bases. Trimming stripped 6 bases from V and 10 bases from J, with 13 bases between. The CDR3 runs to 12 residues. In DNA form, the CDR3 reads TGTGCCAGCAGCCGTAACAGGGCCCCCCAGCATTTT. Translating gives CASSRNRAPQHF.